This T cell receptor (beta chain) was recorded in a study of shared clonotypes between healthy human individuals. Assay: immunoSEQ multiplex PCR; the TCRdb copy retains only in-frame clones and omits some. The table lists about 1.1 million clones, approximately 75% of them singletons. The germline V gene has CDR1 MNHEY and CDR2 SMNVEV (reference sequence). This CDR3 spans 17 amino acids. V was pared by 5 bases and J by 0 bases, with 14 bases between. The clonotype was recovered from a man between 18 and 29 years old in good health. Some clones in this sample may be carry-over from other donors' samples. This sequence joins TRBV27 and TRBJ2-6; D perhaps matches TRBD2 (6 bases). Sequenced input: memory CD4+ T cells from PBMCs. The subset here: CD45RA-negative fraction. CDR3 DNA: TGTGCCAGCAGTCCCCACCGGGGGATCTCTGGGGCCAACGTCCTGACTTTC. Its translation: CASSPHRGISGANVLTF.